A selection of T cell receptor beta chains follows, all from one sample in a study of T cell responses to AZD1222 COVID-19 vaccine. Repertoires were generated with immunoSEQ multiplex PCR, while TCRdb's copy carries only in-frame clones and drops some. The data show some 80,000 clones, approximately 88% seen once. Sequencing used peripheral blood, obtained 28 days after the second dose of the MenACWY control vaccine. The receptors stem from an adult who received the MenACWY meningococcal vaccine as a control. Each CDR3 is given with its conserved first and last residue. A D gene is named only where the DNA matches it firmly. Where a row states a size, it is once, few, many or the class of an expanded clone; other rows omit it.

J: TRBJ2-1; size: .; V: TRBV7-9; D: TRBD2; CDR3: CASSQTSGGDNEQFF; DNA: TGTGCCAGCAGTCAAACTAGCGGGGGGGACAATGAGCAGTTCTTC
J: TRBJ1-2; size: .; V: TRBV7-9; D: .; CDR3: CASSPRGWNYGYTF; DNA: TGTGCCAGCAGCCCGCGAGGCTGGAACTATGGCTACACCTTC
J: TRBJ1-4; size: .; V: TRBV6-8; D: .; CDR3: CASRPGPSTNEKLFF; DNA: TGTGCCAGCAGACCCGGGCCCTCAACTAATGAAAAACTGTTTTTT
J: TRBJ1-1; size: .; V: TRBV7-2; D: TRBD1; CDR3: CASRIRDRRNTEAFF; DNA: TGTGCCAGCAGAATACGGGACAGACGGAACACTGAAGCTTTCTTT
J: TRBJ1-1; size: .; V: TRBV28; D: .; CDR3: CASNRRVGNTEAFF; DNA: TGTGCCAGCAATAGGAGGGTTGGGAACACTGAAGCTTTCTTT
J: TRBJ2-7; size: few; V: TRBV11-3; D: .; CDR3: CASSRSGNSYEQYF; DNA: TGTGCCAGCAGCCGCAGCGGTAACTCCTACGAGCAGTACTTC
J: TRBJ2-3; size: once; V: TRBV28; D: TRBD2; CDR3: CASPRGSGVDTQYF; DNA: TGTGCCAGCCCCCGGGGTAGCGGGGTAGATACGCAGTATTTT
J: TRBJ2-5; size: once; V: TRBV30; D: .; CDR3: CAWSVPGGTQYF; DNA: TGTGCCTGGAGTGTTCCAGGCGGGACCCAGTACTTC
J: TRBJ1-6; size: once; V: TRBV3-1/TRBV3-2; D: .; CDR3: CASSQVRGKSPLHF; DNA: TGTGCCAGCAGCCAAGTTAGGGGTAAATCACCCCTCCACTTT
J: TRBJ1-5; size: .; V: TRBV19; D: .; CDR3: CASSIQIYSNQPQHF; DNA: TGTGCCAGTAGTATACAGATCTATAGCAATCAGCCCCAGCATTTT
J: TRBJ2-3; size: .; V: TRBV6-1; D: .; CDR3: CASSEARAGRGTDTQYF; DNA: TGTGCCAGCAGTGAAGCTCGGGCAGGACGAGGCACAGATACGCAGTATTTT